These 26 T cell receptor beta chains originate from one sample sequenced in a study of blood T cell repertoires in COVID-19. Profiled with immunoSEQ multiplex PCR; TCRdb holds only in-frame clones, not every one. Here the sample spans about 240,000 clones, roughly 91% being singletons. The sequenced sample was PBMCs or T cells enriched from blood (not recorded which). These receptors were obtained from a woman aged 25 to 39 who had recovered from COVID-19.

The chain combines TRBV24-1 with TRBJ2-2; D is possibly TRBD2 (6 bases). Germline CDR1 reads KGHDR; CDR2 reads SFDVKD. Trimming shortened V by 3 bases and J by 3 bases, and 10 bases separated the two germline ends. There are 15 residues in the CDR3. CDR3: CATSDRREYTGELFF. The CDR3 nucleotides read TGTGCCACCAGTGATCGCCGGGAGTACACCGGGGAGCTGTTTTTT.

The chain employs TRBV6-4 and TRBJ2-5, with D maybe TRBD1 (5 bases). CDR1 MRHNA and CDR2 SNTAGT come from the germline V gene. The CDR3 length is 14 residues. Between the trimmed V and J ends, which lost 4 bases and 5 bases, there was a span of 14 bases. For the CDR3, the DNA is TGTGCCAGCAGTGGCGACAGAGTCCAGGAGACCCAGTACTTC. Its protein is CASSGDRVQETQYF.

V usage is TRBV28 and J usage is TRBJ1-2; tentative D call: TRBD1 (5 bases). Germline V gene data show CDR1 as MDHEN and CDR2 as SYDVKM. The ends were cut back, 6 bases at V and 4 bases at J, with 18 bases in the middle. The CDR3 length is 15 residues. The CDR3 nucleotides are TGTGCCAGCAGGCCCCCTGGGGGGAGCGCCTATGGCTACACCTTC. Translation: CASRPPGGSAYGYTF.

This clone was seen a few times. CDR3 in DNA: TGTGCCAGCTCACCAGGGACATTGCTGTTTTTT. The encoded protein is CASSPGTLLFF. The chain recombines TRBV18 with TRBJ1-4; tentatively, D is TRBD1 (6 bases). V was trimmed by 2 bases and J by 14 bases, leaving 9 bases between them. Germline V lookup: CDR1 KGHSH, CDR2 LQKENI. The length of the CDR3 is 11 residues.

This sequence joins TRBV4-1 and TRBJ1-2, with 12 bases lining up with TRBD1. This CDR3 is built from 19 residues. V lost 0 bases and J lost 4; bases outside the gene matches: 12. CDR1 MGHRA and CDR2 YSYEKL come from the germline V gene. The CDR3 DNA is TGCGCCAGCAGCCAAGATCTGACGGGACAGGGGGCGGGGAGCTATGGCTACACCTTC. The encoded protein is CASSQDLTGQGAGSYGYTF.

The chain links TRBV7-2 to TRBJ2-3; D is possibly TRBD1 (6 bases). Per germline, CDR1 SGHTA and CDR2 FQGNSA. The V gene lost 1 base and the J gene lost 6 bases, with 8 bases spanning the gap. The CDR3 has 13 amino acids. The DNA for the CDR3 is TGTGCCAGCAGCTTAGGTACAGGGGATACGCAGTATTTT. This translates into CASSLGTGDTQYF.

The V and J genes are TRBV4-3 and TRBJ1-2; D remains unclear. The CDR3 extends over 18 amino acids. V was pared by 0 bases and J by 7 bases, with 24 bases between. The germline CDR1 and CDR2 sequences are LGHNA and YSLEER. The CDR3 DNA follows: TGCGCCAGCAGCCAAGATTCGTTTGCAGGAGCGGGGTGGGGTGGCTACACCTTC. Protein: CASSQDSFAGAGWGGYTF.

The gene calls are TRBV14 and TRBJ2-3; 8 bases align to TRBD2. CDR3 size: 14 residues. Germline V lookup: CDR1 SGHDN, CDR2 FVKESK. Losses at the gene ends were 7 bases for V and 3 bases for J; bases not matched to a gene: 6. DNA for the CDR3: TGTGCCAGCAAAGCGGGAGTTGCGACAGATACGCAGTATTTT. It codes for CASKAGVATDTQYF.

CDR3 nucleotides: TGTGCCAGCAGGGGGACAGGGGTGACTGAAGCTTTCTTT. As protein: CASRGTGVTEAFF. The chain uses TRBV21-1 and TRBJ1-1; the D call in the table, TRBD1, was not verified against the DNA. TRBV21-1 is described as a pseudogene. CDR3 length: 13 amino acids.

The gene calls are TRBV7-8 and TRBJ2-1; tentative D call: TRBD2 (6 bases). The V gene lost 5 bases and the J gene lost 7 bases, with 24 bases spanning the gap. The CDR3 loop spans 17 amino acids. Germline V gene data show CDR1 as SGHVS and CDR2 as FQNEAQ. CDR3: CASSPTAPSVIPNEQFF. CDR3 nucleotide sequence: TGTGCCAGCAGCCCCACGGCCCCTAGCGTAATACCTAATGAGCAGTTCTTC.

The chain is built from TRBV5-4 and TRBJ2-5; 12 bases line up with TRBD2. The CDR3 consists of 15 residues. The V segment lost 5 bases and the J segment 1 base; nucleotides outside the gene matches: 3. Per germline, CDR1 SGHNT and CDR2 YYREEE (reference sequence). The CDR3 protein is CASSSSGRAQETQYF. CDR3 bases: TGTGCCAGCAGTTCTAGCGGGAGGGCCCAAGAGACCCAGTACTTC. Drawing the rest from reference TRBV5-4 and TRBJ2-5, the complete variable domain is ETGVTQSPTHLIKTRGQQVTLRCSSQSGHNTVSWYQQALGQGPQFIFQYYREEENGRGNFPPRFSGLQFPNYSSELNVNALELDDSALYLCASSSSGRAQETQYFGPGTRLLVL.

The chain carries TRBV5-1 and TRBJ1-1; TRBD1 aligns across 8 bases. V shed 0 bases, J shed 0 bases, and the junction held 1 base outside the gene matches. In germline, CDR1 is SGHRS, CDR2 YFSETQ. There are 15 residues in the CDR3. The CDR3 protein is CASSLAGGLNTEAFF. CDR3 bases: TGCGCCAGCAGCTTGGCAGGGGGCTTGAACACTGAAGCTTTCTTT.

Here the CDR3 reads CASRPIRDRAIANEKLFF. As DNA, the CDR3 is TGTGCCAGCAGACCAATTAGGGACAGGGCAATTGCTAATGAAAAACTGTTTTTT. The chain combines TRBV28 with TRBJ1-4, with 9 nucleotides matching TRBD1. Trimming removed 6 bases from V and 3 bases from J; junction bases left unmatched: 14. Per germline, CDR1 MDHEN and CDR2 SYDVKM. CDR3 length: 18 amino acids.

The gene calls are TRBV10-3 and TRBJ1-5, with 8 positions matching TRBD1. The CDR3 spans 13 residues. After removal of 10 bases from V and 7 bases from J, the junction contained 9 bases not matched to a gene. Germline V gene sequence: CDR1 ENHRY, CDR2 SYGVKD. CDR3 coding DNA: TGTGCCACCCTGGACAGGGTTGACCAGCCCCAGCATTTT. Translated, it gives CATLDRVDQPQHF.

The chain combines TRBV7-2 with TRBJ2-3, with 12 bases that match TRBD2. The CDR3 loop spans 16 amino acids. With 5 bases clipped from V and 1 base from J, the junction kept 4 bases outside the gene matches. Germline CDR1 SGHTA, CDR2 FQGNSA. The CDR3 region is CASSARLAGGTDTQYF. The CDR3 DNA sequence: TGTGCCAGCAGCGCACGACTAGCGGGAGGCACAGATACGCAGTATTTT.

V is TRBV27 and J is TRBJ1-2; 7 bases map to TRBD1. Germline loops: CDR1 MNHEY, CDR2 SMNVEV (reference sequence). The CDR3 sequence is 14 residues long. V dropped 0 bases and J dropped 2; count of bases not matched to a gene: 0. The CDR3 DNA reads as TGTGCCAGCAGTTTATCAGGGGGCAACTATGGCTACACCTTC. Its translation is CASSLSGGNYGYTF.

This clone was seen only once. This chain uses TRBV19 with TRBJ2-7, with TRBD2 matching over 10 bases. Germline CDR1 is LNHDA and CDR2 is SQIVND (reference sequence). The trim removed 2 bases at V and 2 bases at J, leaving 3 bases unmatched. The CDR3 runs 15 residues. CDR3 protein: CASSIKLAGPYEQYF. The CDR3, as DNA: TGTGCCAGTAGTATAAAACTAGCGGGGCCCTACGAGCAGTACTTC.

This chain uses TRBV6-5 with TRBJ2-3; the D gene is possibly TRBD2 (6 bases). Looked up from germline, CDR1 is MNHEY and CDR2 is SVGAGI. The germline V and J ends were trimmed by 6 bases and 1 base, with 14 bases remaining between them. CDR3 length equals 15 residues. The CDR3 sequence: CASRSSGSGTDTQYF. The DNA for the CDR3 is TGTGCCAGCAGATCCAGCGGGTCGGGCACAGATACGCAGTATTTT.

This clone was recorded a few times. The CDR3 loop reads CAIGQGWGNGELFF. The CDR3 DNA sequence: TGTGCCATCGGGCAGGGATGGGGAAACGGGGAGCTGTTTTTT. This chain joins TRBV10-3 and TRBJ2-2; TRBD1 is a possible D gene (5 bases). The CDR3 spans 14 residues. The V end lost 8 bases, the J end lost 7 bases, and 17 bases lay between the germline ends. Germline V gene sequence: CDR1 ENHRY, CDR2 SYGVKD.

The rearrangement uses TRBV18 and TRBJ1-3; perhaps TRBD1 as D (6 bases). The CDR3 is made up of 16 amino acids. V was pared by 2 bases and J by 0 bases, with 11 bases between. Germline V gene sequence: CDR1 KGHSH, CDR2 LQKENI. CDR3 in DNA: TGTGCCAGCTCACCAGGACAGTATTTCTCTGGAAACACCATATATTTT. It translates to CASSPGQYFSGNTIYF. The full variable domain, completed using reference TRBV18 and TRBJ1-3, is NAGVMQNPRHLVRRRGQEARLRCSPMKGHSHVYWYRQLPEEGLKFMVYLQKENIIDESGMPKERFSAEFPKEGPSILRIQQVVRGDSAAYFCASSPGQYFSGNTIYFGEGSWLTVV.

The chain is built from TRBV6-5 and TRBJ2-2, with D uncertain. The CDR3 covers 14 residues. Germline V CDR1 and CDR2: MNHEY, SVGAGI. V was trimmed by 7 bases and J by 0 bases, leaving 9 bases between them. The CDR3 coding sequence is TGTGCCAGCATTGCAGTTCCGAACACCGGGGAGCTGTTTTTT. This gives the protein CASIAVPNTGELFF.

The table lists this clone with a count of one. V usage is TRBV18 and J usage is TRBJ1-3, with 7 bases aligning to TRBD1. The germline CDR1 and CDR2 sequences are KGHSH and LQKENI. There are 14 residues in the CDR3. V gave up 3 bases and J gave up 9 bases; unmatched junction bases: 8. This CDR3 reads CASSPDRRGGTIYF. CDR3 sequence (DNA): TGTGCCAGCTCACCGGACAGGCGTGGCGGCACCATATATTTT.

This chain uses TRBV29-1 with TRBJ2-7; 7 bases align to TRBD2. V lost 7 bases to trimming and J lost 2 bases; unmatched junction nucleotides: 8. CDR3 length: 13 amino acids. Per the germline V gene, CDR1 is SQVTM and CDR2 is ANQGSEA. The CDR3 sequence: CSAAGVSAYEQYF. The CDR3 nucleotides read TGCAGCGCCGCGGGGGTAAGCGCCTACGAGCAGTACTTC.

The V gene is TRBV5-1, the J gene TRBJ2-1; 11 positions match TRBD2. After removal of 0 bases from V and 5 bases from J, the junction contained 7 bases not matched to a gene. The CDR3 sequence is 17 residues long. Germline V CDR1 and CDR2: SGHRS, YFSETQ. This CDR3 is CASSLAYGTSGNNEQFF. CDR3 in DNA: TGCGCCAGCAGCTTGGCCTACGGGACTAGCGGCAACAATGAGCAGTTCTTC.

The chain links TRBV3-1 (or the pseudogene TRBV3-2) to TRBJ2-5, with TRBD1 matching over 7 bases. CDR1 and CDR2 (germline): LGHDT, YNNKEL (reference sequence). The CDR3 has 14 residues. The ends lost 9 bases at V and 1 base at J; junction bases unmatched: 8. CDR3 nucleotides: TGTGCCAGTCAAAGTTGGGACAGCCAAGAGACCCAGTACTTC. Translation gives CASQSWDSQETQYF.

The gene calls are TRBV5-3 and TRBJ2-1, with 8 bases aligning to TRBD1. TRBV5-3 has ORF status, its function being uncertain. V shed 3 bases and J 5 bases; nucleotides not matched to a gene: 4. The CDR3 has 14 residues. The CDR3 DNA reads TGTGCCAGAAGCTGGACAGGGTTAAACAATGAGCAGTTCTTC. This encodes CARSWTGLNNEQFF.